The 22 T cell receptor beta chains listed next were all sequenced from one sample in a study of blood T cell repertoires in COVID-19. The protocol was immunoSEQ multiplex PCR, while the TCRdb copy is restricted to in-frame clones and leaves out a portion. Here the sample spans about 50,000 clones, about 83% being singletons. The sample comprised peripheral blood. The receptors here all came from a man in his forties with acute or convalescent COVID-19.

This clone was seen a single time. J is TRBJ1-3 and V is TRBV6-6; 7 bases fit TRBD1. This CDR3 has 15 amino acids. Germline values: CDR1 MNHNY, CDR2 SVGAGI (reference sequence). V was clipped by 1 base and J by 2 bases; unmatched bases: 2. The CDR3 sequence is CASSYLTGTGNTIYF. The CDR3 DNA follows: TGTGCCAGCAGTTACTTGACAGGGACTGGAAACACCATATATTTT.

The table lists this clone with a count of one. In the same sample, other DNA sequences code for this CDR3. The chain is built from TRBV6-1 and TRBJ1-5; D gene unclear. CDR3 length: 14 amino acids. Trimming removed 3 bases from V and 2 bases from J, with 8 bases in between. Germline V CDR1 and CDR2: MNHNS, SASEGT. CDR3 nucleotide sequence: TGTGCCAGCAGTGAGAGACGGGGCAATCAGCCCCAGCATTTT. It translates to CASSERRGNQPQHF.

This clone was detected only once. The chain has TRBV7-5 and TRBJ1-2; the DNA was not used to check the table's D call, TRBD1. TRBV7-5 is assigned pseudogene status. The CDR3 has 15 residues. Written as DNA, the CDR3 is TGTGCCAGAAGCTTACTGGGACAGGGGGTATGGGGCTACACCTTC. Translated: CARSLLGQGVWGYTF.

Here the CDR3 DNA reads TGTGCCAGCAGTTCTCGGGGAATCAATGAGCAGTTCTTC. Residues: CASSSRGINEQFF. The chain carries TRBV6-5 and TRBJ2-1; D might be TRBD2 (5 bases). Germline V CDR1 and CDR2: MNHEY, SVGAGI. This CDR3 region has 13 residues. V lost 4 bases to trimming and J lost 6 bases, with 10 bases between them.

The chain employs TRBV6-5 and TRBJ2-1, with D perhaps matching TRBD1 (5 bases). This CDR3 is built from 14 residues. Germline V gives CDR1 MNHEY, CDR2 SVGAGI. The V end was cut by 4 bases, the J end by 5 bases, with 12 bases between. CDR3 amino acids: CASSSGSANNEQFF. The CDR3 region has the DNA TGTGCCAGCAGTTCAGGGTCCGCAAACAATGAGCAGTTCTTC.

The J gene is TRBJ1-5, the V gene TRBV19; 8 bases map to TRBD1. Germline V gene lookup returns CDR1 LNHDA and CDR2 SQIVND (reference sequence). There are 16 residues in the CDR3. With 3 bases clipped from V and 2 bases from J, the junction kept 6 bases outside the gene matches. CDR3 bases: TGTGCCAGTAGTATGGGACAGGTCACTCGCAATCAGCCCCAGCATTTT. Translated, it gives CASSMGQVTRNQPQHF.

With regard to this clone: The identical CDR3 is also encoded by other nucleotide sequences in the sample. The chain joins TRBV19 to TRBJ1-5; D is perhaps TRBD1 (6 bases). V gave up 5 bases and J gave up 4 bases, with 15 bases separating them. Germline CDR1 is LNHDA and CDR2 is SQIVND (reference sequence). This CDR3 is 15 amino acids long. In DNA, the CDR3 is TGTGCCAGTAGTGCAACAGGGACAAAGAATCAGCCCCAGCATTTT. Residues: CASSATGTKNQPQHF.

The chain combines TRBV25-1 with TRBJ2-5; 9 positions match TRBD1. CDR1 is MGHDK, CDR2 SYGVNS, per germline. The CDR3 has 15 amino acids. Germline trimming cut 3 bases from V and 4 bases from J; bases unmatched to any gene: 6. The CDR3 region is CASSDPQTGGETQYF. The CDR3 DNA reads as TGTGCCAGCAGTGATCCCCAGACAGGGGGAGAGACCCAGTACTTC.

This chain links TRBV7-6 with TRBJ2-1, with 16 bases lining up with TRBD2. The CDR3 has 18 residues. Germline V gives CDR1 SGHVS, CDR2 FNYEAQ. V lost 3 bases to trimming and J lost 10 bases; unmatched junction nucleotides: 12. DNA for the CDR3: TGTGCCAGCAGCTTCTCACCGGGACTAGCGGGAGGGCCCCGGGAGCAGTTCTTC. It yields the protein CASSFSPGLAGGPREQFF.

V and J are TRBV24-1 and TRBJ1-2, with no clear D. V was trimmed by 3 bases and J by 5 bases, leaving 6 bases between them. The CDR3 sequence is 12 residues long. CDR1 and CDR2 (germline): KGHDR, SFDVKD. The CDR3 DNA reads as TGTGCCACCAGTGATGTTTATTATGGCTACACCTTC. Residues: CATSDVYYGYTF.

CDR3 coding DNA: TGTGCCAGGAAGGTCCGGGACACTGAAGCTTTCTTT. This translates into CARKVRDTEAFF. The chain recombines TRBV19 with TRBJ1-1; D remains unclear. The CDR3 totals 12 residues. CDR1 LNHDA and CDR2 SQIVND come from the germline V gene (reference sequence). V was shortened by 9 bases and J by 3 bases, with 11 bases between the two germline ends.

This chain uses TRBV5-6 with TRBJ1-4; D is unclear. There are 16 residues in the CDR3. With 2 bases removed from V and 0 bases from J, the gap between germline ends came to 11 bases. CDR1 is SGHDT and CDR2 is YYEEEE in the germline V gene. The CDR3 loop is CASSLTTVATNEKLFF. The CDR3 bases are TGTGCCAGCAGCTTAACAACAGTTGCAACTAATGAAAAACTGTTTTTT.

V gene TRBV6-4 combines with J gene TRBJ2-1; no definite D call. Germline loops: CDR1 MRHNA, CDR2 SNTAGT. Trimming stripped 2 bases from V and 9 bases from J, with 11 bases between. The CDR3 has 13 amino acids. The CDR3 DNA reads as TGTGCCAGCAGTGACGAAGAATCGAGTGAGCAGTTCTTC. Translated, it gives CASSDEESSEQFF.

The chain has TRBV7-7 and TRBJ2-2; 13 bases line up with TRBD2. V lost 3 bases and J lost 4; bases outside the gene matches: 8. The CDR3 is made up of 18 amino acids. Germline CDR1 is SSHAT and CDR2 is FNYEAQ (reference sequence). The CDR3 sequence is CASSFRLAGGGGTGELFF. Written as DNA, the CDR3 is TGTGCCAGCAGCTTTCGACTAGCGGGAGGAGGTGGCACCGGGGAGCTGTTTTTT.

The V gene is TRBV18, the J gene TRBJ2-5; 8 bases align to TRBD1. CDR1 and CDR2 from the germline V gene are KGHSH and LQKENI. The V and J ends lost 1 base and 5 bases, in that order; junction bases with no gene match: 0. This CDR3 contains 13 residues. The DNA for the CDR3 is TGTGCCAGCTCACCACGACAGGGGGAGACCCAGTACTTC. Its translation: CASSPRQGETQYF.

The gene calls are TRBV5-8 and TRBJ2-7; 9 nucleotides align to TRBD1. The length of the CDR3 is 13 residues. The germline V gene encodes CDR1 SGHTS and CDR2 YDEGEE. V lost 4 bases to trimming and J lost 4 bases; unmatched junction nucleotides: 3. CDR3 DNA sequence: TGTGCCAGCAGCAAGGGACAGGGATACGAGCAGTACTTC. Translation: CASSKGQGYEQYF.

V gene TRBV10-1 combines with J gene TRBJ2-3; D possibly corresponds to TRBD2 (6 bases). Per germline, CDR1 WNHNN and CDR2 SYGVQD (reference sequence). This CDR3 is 13 amino acids long. V shed 6 bases and J shed 6 bases, with 13 bases lying between them. CDR3 nucleotide sequence: TGCGCCAGCAGCGGGACTGAGTCTGATACGCAGTATTTT. Encoded protein: CASSGTESDTQYF.

The chain is built from TRBV9 and TRBJ2-3; TRBD2 agrees at 8 bases. Germline V gene sequence: CDR1 SGDLS, CDR2 YYNGEE. This CDR3 is built from 16 residues. V was pared by 0 bases and J by 2 bases, with 5 bases of the junction left unmatched. The CDR3 DNA reads as TGTGCCAGCAGCGTAGGAACTAGCGGATACACAGATACGCAGTATTTT. It codes for CASSVGTSGYTDTQYF.

The rearrangement links TRBV6-5 to TRBJ1-4; D might be TRBD1 (6 bases). The length of the CDR3 is 15 residues. The germline V and J ends were trimmed by 6 bases and 4 bases, with 15 bases remaining between them. Germline loops: CDR1 MNHEY, CDR2 SVGAGI. CDR3 protein: CASSDTGPGNEKLFF. The CDR3 DNA follows: TGTGCCAGCAGCGACACAGGGCCGGGTAATGAAAAACTGTTTTTT.

The chain recombines TRBV6-1 with TRBJ2-1; 9 bases map to TRBD2. The germline V gene has CDR1 MNHNS and CDR2 SASEGT. V trimming: 2 bases; J trimming: 9 bases; junction bases outside the gene matches: 8. The CDR3 loop spans 15 amino acids. The CDR3 bases are TGTGCCAGCAGTGAAATCCTAGCGGGGCGAGCTGAGCAGTTCTTC. Translating it yields CASSEILAGRAEQFF.

This clone has just one count. J is TRBJ1-1 and V is TRBV19; possible D gene TRBD1, 6 bases. The germline V gene has CDR1 LNHDA and CDR2 SQIVND (reference sequence). The CDR3 consists of 16 residues. V lost 3 bases and J lost 3, with 17 bases in between. CDR3 sequence (DNA): TGTGCCAGTAGTATCAGGTCGGGCCAGGGGTACACTGAAGCTTTCTTT. Protein sequence: CASSIRSGQGYTEAFF.

This chain links TRBV18 with TRBJ2-2, with D possibly being TRBD2 (5 bases). With 2 bases removed from V and 4 bases from J, the gap between germline ends came to 14 bases. CDR3 length equals 16 residues. The germline V gene has CDR1 KGHSH and CDR2 LQKENI. The CDR3 region is CASSPGEGWPTGELFF. CDR3 coding DNA: TGTGCCAGCTCACCAGGAGAGGGCTGGCCCACCGGGGAGCTGTTTTTT.